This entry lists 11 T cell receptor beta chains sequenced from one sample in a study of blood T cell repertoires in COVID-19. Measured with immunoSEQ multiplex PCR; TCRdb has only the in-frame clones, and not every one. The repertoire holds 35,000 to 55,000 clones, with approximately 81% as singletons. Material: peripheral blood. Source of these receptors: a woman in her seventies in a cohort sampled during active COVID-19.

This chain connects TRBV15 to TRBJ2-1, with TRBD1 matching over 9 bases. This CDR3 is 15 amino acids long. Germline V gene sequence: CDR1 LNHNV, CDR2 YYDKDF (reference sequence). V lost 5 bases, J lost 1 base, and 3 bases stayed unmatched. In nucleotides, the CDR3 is TGTGCCACCAGCCCCGGGACAGGGTCCTACAATGAGCAGTTCTTC. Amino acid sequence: CATSPGTGSYNEQFF.

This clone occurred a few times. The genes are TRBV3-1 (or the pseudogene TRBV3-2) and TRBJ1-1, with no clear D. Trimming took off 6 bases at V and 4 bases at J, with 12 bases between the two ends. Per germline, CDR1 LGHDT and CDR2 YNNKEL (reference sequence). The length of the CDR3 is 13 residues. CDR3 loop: CASSRTLGTEAFF. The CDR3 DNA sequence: TGTGCCAGCAGTAGAACCCTTGGCACTGAAGCTTTCTTT.

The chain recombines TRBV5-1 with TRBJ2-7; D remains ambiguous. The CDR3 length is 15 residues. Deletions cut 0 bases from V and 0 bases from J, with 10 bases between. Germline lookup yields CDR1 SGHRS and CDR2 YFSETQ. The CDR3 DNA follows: TGCGCCAGCAGCTTGGGGGTGGCGGACTCCTACGAGCAGTACTTC. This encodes CASSLGVADSYEQYF.

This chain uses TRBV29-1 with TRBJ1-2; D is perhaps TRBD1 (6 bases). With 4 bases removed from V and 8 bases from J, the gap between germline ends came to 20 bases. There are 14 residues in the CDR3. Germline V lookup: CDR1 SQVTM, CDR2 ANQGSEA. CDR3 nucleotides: TGCAGCGTTGGGAGCGGGACAAACCAGGAAGGCTACACCTTC. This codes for CSVGSGTNQEGYTF.

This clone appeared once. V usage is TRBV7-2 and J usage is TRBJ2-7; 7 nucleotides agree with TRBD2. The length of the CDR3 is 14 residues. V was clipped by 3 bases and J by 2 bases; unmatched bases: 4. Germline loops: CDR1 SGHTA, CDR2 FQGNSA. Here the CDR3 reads CASSLASGAYEQYF. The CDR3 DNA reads TGTGCCAGCAGCTTGGCTAGCGGAGCCTACGAGCAGTACTTC.

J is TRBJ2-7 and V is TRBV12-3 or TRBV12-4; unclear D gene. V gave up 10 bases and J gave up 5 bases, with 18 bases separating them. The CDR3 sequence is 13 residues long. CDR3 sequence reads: CATTSYEVNEQYF. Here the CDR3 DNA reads TGTGCCACCACGAGTTACGAGGTCAACGAGCAGTACTTC.

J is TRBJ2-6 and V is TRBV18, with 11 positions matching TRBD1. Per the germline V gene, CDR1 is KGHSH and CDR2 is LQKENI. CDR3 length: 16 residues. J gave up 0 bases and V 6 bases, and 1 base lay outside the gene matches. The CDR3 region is CASSGTGGSGANVLTF. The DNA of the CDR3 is TGTGCCAGCTCGGGGACAGGGGGCTCTGGGGCCAACGTCCTGACTTTC.

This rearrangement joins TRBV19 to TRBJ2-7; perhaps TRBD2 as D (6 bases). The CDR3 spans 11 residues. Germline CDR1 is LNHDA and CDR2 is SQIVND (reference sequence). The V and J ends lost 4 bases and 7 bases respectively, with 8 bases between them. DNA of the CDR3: TGTGCCAGTAGTAGCGGGACGGAGCAGTACTTC. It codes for CASSSGTEQYF.

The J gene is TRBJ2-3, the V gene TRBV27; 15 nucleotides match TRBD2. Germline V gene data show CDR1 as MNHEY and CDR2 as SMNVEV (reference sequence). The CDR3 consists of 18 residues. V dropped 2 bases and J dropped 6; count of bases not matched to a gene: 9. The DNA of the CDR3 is TGTGCCAGCAGTTTAAGGGGCGGACTAGCGGGAGGGTCGGATACGCAGTATTTT. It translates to CASSLRGGLAGGSDTQYF.

CDR3: CASSSRLSSYNEQFF. The CDR3 DNA follows: TGTGCCAGCAGTTCACGACTCAGCTCCTACAATGAGCAGTTCTTC. This chain uses TRBV28 with TRBJ2-1; D uncertain. Trimming pared 4 bases from V and 0 bases from J, leaving 10 bases between. Looked up from germline, CDR1 is MDHEN and CDR2 is SYDVKM. The CDR3 consists of 15 residues.

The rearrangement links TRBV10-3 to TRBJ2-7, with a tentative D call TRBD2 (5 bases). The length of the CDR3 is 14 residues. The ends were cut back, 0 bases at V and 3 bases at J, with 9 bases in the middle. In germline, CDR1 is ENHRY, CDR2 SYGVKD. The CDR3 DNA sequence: TGTGCCATCAGTGAGTCGGCCAGCGGCTACGAGCAGTACTTC. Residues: CAISESASGYEQYF.